This TCR beta chain was obtained from a study of identical twins (dated by TCRdb to the mid-2010s). About the study as a whole: To test whether fetal clonotypes persist, the study used deep sequencing on TCR alpha and beta repertoires from monozygotic twins, unrelated adults of various ages, and cord blood. Replicate twin experiments were performed at different times using different library preparation protocols to rule out contamination. Study-wide conclusions, independent of this receptor: Because the same donors could not be followed over many years, the conclusions depended on cross-sectional statistical analysis. Invariant T cells such as MAIT and iNKT could partly confound zero-insertion analyses, though diverse VJ usage argued against this for most clonotypes. In monozygotic twins, out-of-frame TCR alpha sharing was systematically underestimated by recombination models, although the models agreed with sharing between unrelated individuals. Fewer insertions were carried by abundant cord blood beta clonotypes, a similar but weaker trend appeared in young adult naive repertoires, and no such trend appeared in memory repertoires. Compared with coincidental sharing between unrelated individuals, an excess of low generation-probability sequences was observed among out-of-frame TCR alpha sequences shared between twins. Excess twin sharing in beta out-of-frame sequences was weaker because fewer shared sequences lowered the signal-to-noise ratio.

Every donor in the study was a healthy Caucasian. The twin cohort consisted of three pairs of female monozygotic twins, all aged roughly 18 to 29 years. Positive isolation kits from Invitrogen were used to isolate the CD4+ and CD8+ T cell populations. This clonotype turned up a few times. Its specific antigen is unknown. The sample holds no much larger clone one base away, and base qualities are not on file. Via the germline V gene, CDR1 is SGHRS and CDR2 YFSETQ. Counted from cysteine to phenylalanine, this CDR3 has 13 amino acids. Only the CDR3 DNA is retained, 39 bases long and in frame from the first base. V gives up 4 bases and J gives up 1 base, and the segment between their germline ends measures 8 bases. The protocol used for the library was 5' RACE. Sequenced on an Illumina HiSeq 2000. Template switching added a universal primer binding site, and the final cDNA carried a unique molecular identifier that allowed TCR cDNA molecules to be counted accurately. Specific primers in the conserved constant-segment region were used to synthesize first-strand cDNA for TCR alpha and beta chains. To control for contamination, every cDNA library was double barcoded, receiving both a SMART-Mk sample barcode and Illumina barcodes. TruSeq adapter sequences, together with Illumina sample barcodes, were added in two successive PCR steps. TCR alpha and beta cDNA libraries were sequenced on the Illumina HiSeq platform with custom primers. The source study handled its data this way. Unique molecular identifiers were extracted from raw reads with MiGEC, and CDR3 positions were determined with MiXCR. For each individual, recombination models were inferred using an EM algorithm with the repgenHMM and IGoR tools. Shared clonotypes were analyzed with the tcR package in R, and sharing was normalized by the product of cloneset sizes. To study raw recombination without the effects of thymic and clonal selection, out-of-frame nonproductive sequences were analyzed. Using fastp at Q25 and MiXCR, TCRdb reprocessed the public reads and kept productive beta chains. Every CDR3 protein is listed once, alongside the most common genes and DNA of its rows. TCRdb's processing, not the authors', yielded these V and J calls. This sample is represented by 450,000 or so distinct CDR3 sequences; more than 13% of them were singletons. The top ten clones comprise more than 0.5% of the sample.

These sequences were also reported in another study, on yellow fever vaccine responses in identical twins. The other study reports the following: According to the authors, in identical twins the way T cells responded to vaccination appeared partly convergent and partly personalized. In identical twins, the study followed T cell clones that responded to the vaccine with precision.

The V gene is TRBV5-1 and the J gene is TRBJ2-5, with the identity of the D gene unclear. The clonotype comes from a woman aged 18 to 35 in good health. What was sequenced was CD4+ T cells sorted from blood. The CDR3 reads as follows: CASSGPVQETQYF. The nucleotides read TGCGCCAGCAGCGGACCAGTCCAAGAGACCCAGTACTTC.